This T cell receptor (beta chain) was retrieved from a study of blood T cell repertoires in COVID-19. As for the study in general: There were acute and convalescent COVID-19 samples, and they came from the United States, Italy and Spain. Sample material is recorded as cDNA or gDNA derived from T cells, B-cell-depleted T cells, or PBMCs.

Authors' methods: Nucleated cell counts were estimated from reference gene primer amplification. Clones were sequenced by immunoSEQ multiplex PCR, and TCRdb holds only the in-frame ones, with some missing. The DNA gave D and trimming, while V, J and clone size come from that table. The profile covers roughly 120,000 clones, with less than 95% appearing a single time and under 2% taken by the ten largest. V lost 1 base, J lost 3 bases, and 5 bases stayed unmatched. This CDR3 has 15 amino acids. Looked up from germline, CDR1 is SGHTA and CDR2 is FQGNSA. V is TRBV7-2 and J is TRBJ2-5; 7 bases match TRBD2. This clonotype was obtained from a human donor with active COVID-19. The donor label of this sample is uncertain. The sample consisted of peripheral blood. CDR3 sequence: CASSLGSSGEETQYF. The CDR3 coding sequence is TGTGCCAGCAGCTTAGGGTCTAGCGGTGAAGAGACCCAGTACTTC.